These 6 T cell receptor beta chains share one sample of origin, sequenced in a study of human T cells and chemical hapten exposure. Time point meaning: patch test 1, 2 weeks after DPC sensitization. Treatment meaning: therapeutic diphenylcyclopropenone sensitization with weekly scalp DPC. TCRdb analysed the RACE reads with MiXCR anew, one entry per CDR3 protein. The sample records around 380,000 distinct CDR3 sequences, approximately 5.1% being singletons. The sample was whole blood, taken in connection with sensitization to the hapten diphenylcyclopropenone (DPC). These receptors all come from a woman aged 45-65 years with alopecia areata. Some clones in this sample may be carry-over from other donors' samples.

The table lists this clonotype with many counts. The chain carries TRBV4-2 and TRBJ2-3, with 8 bases that match TRBD2. The CDR3 is made up of 16 amino acids. Looked up from germline, CDR1 is LGHNA and CDR2 is YNFKEQ. Unmatched junction bases numbered 3, after V lost 1 base and J lost 0 bases. CDR3 in amino acids: CASSQGAGGSTDTQYF. For the CDR3, the DNA is TGTGCCAGCAGCCAAGGGGCGGGGGGCAGCACAGATACGCAGTATTTT.

This clonotype was seen repeatedly, ten times or more. The rearrangement uses TRBV28 and TRBJ2-1; the D is unclear. Germline V CDR1 and CDR2: MDHEN, SYDVKM. Trimming left V 1 base short and J 0 bases short, with 13 bases between. The CDR3 spans 17 residues. The CDR3 DNA is TGTGCCAGCAGTTTATCCTCAGGCCCACTCTCCTACAATGAGCAGTTCTTC. It codes for CASSLSSGPLSYNEQFF.

This clonotype was seen a few times. This sequence joins TRBV28 and TRBJ2-3, with D possibly TRBD2 on 5 matching bases. Germline V CDR1 and CDR2: MDHEN, SYDVKM. This CDR3 has 14 residues. V was shortened by 5 bases and J by 5 bases, with 14 bases between the two germline ends. The CDR3, as DNA: TGTGCCAGCAGTCCCGGGCCGGCGGGAGATACGCAGTATTTT. It encodes CASSPGPAGDTQYF.

The chain uses TRBV11-2 and TRBJ2-1; D is ambiguous. The CDR3 totals 13 residues. CDR1 is SGHAT, CDR2 FQNNGV, per germline. The ends were cut back, 4 bases at V and 4 bases at J, with 8 bases in the middle. This CDR3 reads CASSSVLYNEQFF. The CDR3 DNA is TGTGCCAGCAGCTCCGTGTTATACAATGAGCAGTTCTTC.

This clonotype was seen repeatedly, ten times or more. The rearrangement links TRBV14 to TRBJ1-6, with D unresolved. The CDR3 runs 15 residues. Trimming took off 4 bases at V and 5 bases at J, with 12 bases between the two ends. Germline V gene sequence: CDR1 SGHDN, CDR2 FVKESK. CDR3 loop: CASSLVPADNSPLHF. As DNA, the CDR3 is TGTGCCAGCAGCCTAGTCCCGGCGGATAATTCACCCCTCCACTTT.

The chain employs TRBV6-5 and TRBJ2-7; the D gene is possibly TRBD1 (5 bases). Trimming pared 0 bases from V and 5 bases from J, leaving 11 bases between. CDR1 is MNHEY, CDR2 SVGAGI, per germline. The CDR3 totals 14 residues. The CDR3 DNA reads TGTGCCAGCAGTTACTCGACTCTCAGGGACGAGCAGTACTTC. This gives the protein CASSYSTLRDEQYF.